This T cell receptor (beta chain) was observed in a study of cytomegalovirus exposure and HLA in healthy donors. Vbeta (60) and Jbeta (13) primers were used in the PCR. Profiling relied on immunoSEQ multiplex PCR, and the TCRdb table lists in-frame clones only, not all of them. The sample holds some 120,000 clones, around three quarters seen once. CDR3 length: 15 residues. In germline, CDR1 is SGHTA, CDR2 FQGNSA. V dropped 5 bases and J dropped 1 base, with 11 bases sitting between them. The chain uses TRBV7-2 and TRBJ2-2; no firm D call. This clonotype originated in a woman in her thirties or forties in good health and CMV-seronegative. Sequenced input: PBMCs. The CDR3 region has the DNA TGTGCCAGCAGCCCGAGACTCGGGAACACCGGGGAGCTGTTTTTT. Encoded protein: CASSPRLGNTGELFF.